The text below deals with one TCR beta chain. TCRdb's copy holds only in-frame clones and misses some; the assay was immunoSEQ multiplex PCR. The sample shows roughly 180,000 clones, about 93% of them seen only once. This sample was taken from a study of T cell responses to AZD1222 COVID-19 vaccine. CDR1 and CDR2 (germline): MNHEY, SMNVEV (reference sequence). V was cut by 6 bases and J by 4 bases, with 19 bases left in between. The CDR3 extends over 16 amino acids. Sequences were derived from peripheral blood, sampled 28 days after the second dose of the MenACWY control vaccine. The receptor comes from an adult who received the MenACWY meningococcal vaccine as a control. V is TRBV27 and J is TRBJ1-5; perhaps TRBD1 as D (6 bases). The CDR3 DNA reads as TGTGCCAGCAGAAAAAGTACAGGGACGGGTAATCAGCCCCAGCATTTT. Translating it yields CASRKSTGTGNQPQHF.